This T cell receptor (beta chain) was captured in a study of PD-L1 blockade in urothelial cancer (dated by TCRdb to the late 2010s). The study in broad terms: All patients started therapy around 2014 and received atezolizumab 1,200 mg intravenously every 3 weeks. About nine tenths of the roughly 29 patients were males with bladder-origin urothelial cancer, and about 65% of the 29 reported a prior smoking history. Patients had an ECOG performance status of 0 or 1 and had received between 0 and 3 prior chemotherapy regimens. Blood samples were analyzed at 3 weeks after treatment start (second dose) and at 6 weeks after treatment start. Blood samples gave a median of around 140,000 T cells and tens of thousands of unique TCRs, with a median clonality of approximately 0.08. The study, an exploratory multi-omic analysis, examined somatic, immune and clinical correlates of response to PD-L1 blockade with atezolizumab in urothelial cancer. TCR sequencing covered pretreatment tumor samples and matched, serially collected peripheral blood taken before and after atezolizumab treatment. Durable clinical benefit meant progression-free survival longer than 6 months, and TCR features were also tested against progression-free and overall survival. In the same patients who had TCR sequencing, pretreatment tumors also underwent whole exome sequencing and RNA sequencing. Some ten patients reached durable clinical benefit, while 15 to 20 patients did not. Pretreatment blood TCR-seq was available for under 35 patients, at least one posttreatment blood collection was obtained for some 25 patients, and tumor TCR-seq was available for some 25 patients. General findings and caveats noted by the study authors: Improved progression-free and overall survival was associated with having pretreatment peripheral blood TCR clonality below the median. Because the sample size was small (n of about 31) and many of the analyses were exploratory, the results are meant to be hypothesis-generating. At 3 weeks after the start of treatment, tumor-associated TCR clones in peripheral blood had expanded more in patients with durable benefit (n ≈ 20, p = 0.022).

Of note for this clone: The specificity of this receptor is unknown. No per-base quality is available; no much larger clone lies one base away.

Synthetic TCR analog templates were spiked into each PCR so that absolute template abundance could be estimated from read counts. TCRbeta CDR3 regions were amplified from genomic DNA with bias-controlled V and J gene primers using the immunoSEQ assay. Rearranged TCRbeta segments were sequenced at approximately 20X coverage. The authors processed their data as follows. Clustering was used to correct sequencing errors, and CDR3s were annotated against IMGT to assign V, D and J genes. Out-of-frame and stop-codon sequences were excluded, and only productive TCRbeta rearrangements were used in downstream analyses. Clonality was computed as one minus Shannon entropy normalized by the log of the number of unique productive sequences. Clones differing between time points or between blood and tumor were identified by Fisher's exact test with Benjamini-Hochberg correction at adjusted p below 0.01. TCRdb limited this immuneACCESS table to in-frame rearrangements with V and J called. A share of clones is missing; checked studies link under half to unresolved V genes, and the rest is unexplained. V and J calls and clone size follow that table, whereas D and trimming were derived from the DNA. The sample yields under 35,000 clones; 85% to 90% were counted once. The top ten clonotypes cover approximately 4% of the sample.

A cohort of some 29 patients with locally advanced or metastatic urothelial carcinoma, treated at Memorial Sloan Kettering on a trial protocol, was included. Peripheral blood mononuclear cells were collected pretreatment and during treatment, with between 1 and 8 total time points obtained per patient. The Qiagen DNeasy Blood extraction kit was used to purify genomic DNA from total PBMCs and from tumor samples. PBMCs were collected pretreatment and during treatment, and were isolated and stored as previously described. For CDR1 and CDR2, the germline V gene lists SQVTM and ANQGSEA. The junction shows trimming of 4 bases on V and 2 bases on J, and the gene matches do not reach 3 bases of it. CDR3 length: 14 amino acids, cysteine to phenylalanine. Only the CDR3 portion is preserved as DNA: 42 bases, with reading frame beginning at the first base.

Specimen: PBMCs, collected around atezolizumab (anti-PD-L1) treatment. The rearrangement combines TRBV29-1 with TRBJ1-5, and 9 bases in between align with TRBD1. The TCR originated in a man aged 50 to 59 with urothelial cancer. The sequenced DNA is TGCAGCGTTGGGACAGGGGCTGGCAATCAGCCCCAGCATTTT. This is translated as CSVGTGAGNQPQHF.